This T cell receptor (beta chain) was captured in a study of T-cell reconstitution after alpha-beta-depleted transplantation in children. Study-level findings and limits: The high TCRbeta diversity at day 60 in some patients came from surviving recipient T cells and thymic progenitors. One year post-transplant, T-cell counts and diversity were largely derived from T cells produced anew. Several hundred graft clones that had expanded were reportedly the source of alpha-beta T cells about two months after transplant.

V shed 6 bases, J shed 3 bases, and the junction held 10 bases outside the gene matches. Germline lookup yields CDR1 SNHLY and CDR2 FYNNEI. This CDR3 comprises 16 residues. As it was prepared, the TCRbeta library received unique molecular identifiers. TCRdb redid the calling of the PCR reads with MiXCR, one entry per CDR3 protein. In the table there are approximately 800,000 distinct CDR3 sequences, roughly 15% of which are singletons. This clonotype was seen once. The antigen is undetermined. This receptor was identified in a male patient under 18 who had a stem cell transplant for acute lymphoblastic leukemia, so the T cells may come from the graft donor. The gene calls are TRBV2 and TRBJ2-1, with 8 bases matching TRBD2. The sequences come from PBMCs, mostly from graft donor cells, collected 360 days after TCRalphabeta/CD19-depleted stem cell transplant. The DNA for the CDR3 is TGTGCCAGCAGAGGACAAGCGGGAGAAGTCTACAATGAGCAGTTCTTC. The encoded protein is CASRGQAGEVYNEQFF.